The entry below gives a single T cell receptor beta chain sequence along with its context. The antigen remains undetermined. This record comes from a study of T cells in localized non-small cell lung cancer. Study-level points and caveats: Detection in adjacent lung was observed for a median 57 of the top 100 tumor clones. Highest T cell clonality was seen in uninvolved adjacent lung, surpassing that measured in tumor.

The table came from immunoSEQ multiplex PCR; TCRdb's copy has only in-frame clones and leaves some out. Of around 8,000 clones listed, around 90% were seen once; the top ten hold roughly 5%. CDR1 and CDR2 from the germline V gene are LGHNA and YNFKEQ. The length of the CDR3 is 16 residues. The V and J ends lost 0 bases and 0 bases, in that order; junction bases with no gene match: 1. Sequenced here: peripheral blood mononuclear cells, sampled before any cancer treatment. The sequence came from a male donor at least 60 years old with stage II lung adenocarcinoma. This rearrangement joins TRBV4-2 to TRBJ2-7; 11 positions agree with TRBD2. CDR3 DNA sequence: TGTGCCAGCAGCCAAGATGGGACTAGCGGCTCCTACGAGCAGTACTTC. Protein: CASSQDGTSGSYEQYF.